This passage covers 18 T cell receptor beta chains from one sample sequenced in a study of T cell repertoires in cytomegalovirus infection. TCRdb analysed the reads with MiXCR anew, one entry per CDR3 protein. The sample lists approximately 260,000 distinct CDR3 sequences, under 25% seen once, with roughly 20% in the top ten. Their cognate antigens are unknown. The sample consisted of cultured PBMCs, taken from culture after CMV antigen stimulation. These receptors originate from a human donor in good health (CMV status not recorded). Some clones in this sample may be carry-over from other donors' samples.

This sequence joins TRBV20-1 and TRBJ2-5, with TRBD2 matching 8 bases. With 5 bases clipped from V and 4 bases from J, the junction kept 9 bases outside the gene matches. This CDR3 has 14 amino acids. The V gene's germline CDR1 is DFQATT and CDR2 SNEGSKA (reference sequence). This chain's CDR3 is CSAGTRTRLETQYF. In DNA, the CDR3 is TGCAGTGCTGGGACTAGAACAAGATTAGAGACCCAGTACTTC.

The V and J genes are TRBV4-3 and TRBJ1-6; TRBD1 might be the D (5 bases). The CDR3 consists of 16 residues. The V gene lost 0 bases and the J gene lost 9 bases, with 15 bases spanning the gap. Germline V gene lookup returns CDR1 LGHNA and CDR2 YSLEER. The CDR3 DNA sequence: TGCGCCAGCAGCCAAGAAATGCGGGGGTCTGGTTCACCCCTCCACTTT. This translates into CASSQEMRGSGSPLHF.

This clonotype was observed at least ten times. The chain combines TRBV7-2 with TRBJ2-7; unclear D gene. Trimming shortened V by 1 base and J by 3 bases, and 13 bases separated the two germline ends. The germline V gene encodes CDR1 SGHTA and CDR2 FQGNSA. The CDR3 runs 15 residues. CDR3: CASSLGSSGGYEQYV. The CDR3 region has the DNA TGTGCCAGCAGCTTAGGGTCATCGGGTGGCTACGAGCAGTACGTC.

The chain combines TRBV20-1 with TRBJ2-7; unclear D gene. The CDR3 spans 14 residues. V lost 3 bases and J lost 0, with 12 bases in between. CDR1 is DFQATT and CDR2 is SNEGSKA in the germline V gene (reference sequence). CDR3 bases: TGCAGTGCTAGGTCCAGAAACTTCTCCTACGAGCAGTACTTC. Protein product: CSARSRNFSYEQYF.

This rearrangement joins TRBV10-3 to TRBJ2-3; TRBD2 agrees at 15 bases. V trimming: 6 bases; J trimming: 1 base; junction bases outside the gene matches: 5. Germline V lookup: CDR1 ENHRY, CDR2 SYGVKD. The CDR3 loop spans 17 amino acids. The CDR3 here is CAIRGLAGGPRTDTQYF. Written as DNA, the CDR3 is TGTGCCATCAGAGGACTAGCGGGAGGGCCGCGCACAGATACGCAGTATTTT.

Details on this clonotype: No conserved phenylalanine or tryptophan ends this CDR3, so it is likely a read error. The chain has TRBV7-9 and TRBJ2-7, with 9 bases aligning to TRBD2. The CDR3 totals 16 residues. The trim removed 1 base at V and 2 bases at J, leaving 6 bases unmatched. Germline-derived CDR1 and CDR2 are SEHNR and FQNEAQ (reference sequence). CDR3 nucleotides: TGTGCCAGCAGCTTAGGCCCAGCGGGGGGTCCCTACGAGCAGTACATC. As protein: CASSLGPAGGPYEQYI.

This clonotype was seen at least ten times. The V call is TRBV19, the J call TRBJ2-3, with D possibly being TRBD1 or TRBD2 (5 bases each). The CDR3 is 14 residues long. V lost 7 bases and J 2 bases, leaving 13 bases between the germline ends. In germline, CDR1 is LNHDA, CDR2 SQIVND (reference sequence). The CDR3 spells CASKTGADTDTQYF. As DNA, the CDR3 is TGTGCCAGTAAGACCGGGGCGGACACAGATACGCAGTATTTT.

The chain combines TRBV15 with TRBJ2-3; D is unresolved. V lost 0 bases to trimming and J lost 1 base, with 11 bases between them. CDR1 is LNHNV and CDR2 is YYDKDF in the germline V gene (reference sequence). The CDR3 is 16 amino acids. Here the CDR3 DNA reads TGTGCCACCAGCAGAGATCTATCCTCGGGCACAGATACGCAGTATTTT. It specifies CATSRDLSSGTDTQYF.

This chain's CDR3 is CASSVASGRDTGELFF. The CDR3 DNA reads TGTGCCAGCAGCGTAGCTAGCGGGAGGGACACCGGGGAGCTGTTTTTT. The gene calls are TRBV9 and TRBJ2-2; 12 bases line up with TRBD2. The CDR3 covers 16 residues. V lost 0 bases to trimming and J lost 3 bases; unmatched junction nucleotides: 0. Germline V gene sequence: CDR1 SGDLS, CDR2 YYNGEE.

V usage is TRBV4-3 and J usage is TRBJ2-1; D is possibly TRBD2 (6 bases). CDR3 size: 16 residues. V was pared by 0 bases and J by 6 bases, with 15 bases between. Germline values: CDR1 LGHNA, CDR2 YSLEER. The CDR3 nucleotides are TGCGCCAGCAGCCAAGATAGTCGAACTAGCCGCAATGAGCAGTTCTTC. Translated: CASSQDSRTSRNEQFF.

This clonotype came up many times. V is TRBV7-2 and J is TRBJ2-1; tentative D call: TRBD1 (5 bases). Germline V CDR1 and CDR2: SGHTA, FQGNSA. This CDR3 spans 13 amino acids. V was trimmed by 3 bases and J by 5 bases, leaving 8 bases between them. The CDR3 DNA sequence: TGTGCCAGCAGCTTCGACAGACACAATGAGCAGTTCTTC. Amino acid sequence: CASSFDRHNEQFF.

This clonotype was counted at least ten times. The chain employs TRBV7-2 and TRBJ2-5; D unresolved. Trimming pared 2 bases from V and 3 bases from J, leaving 4 bases between. The germline V gene encodes CDR1 SGHTA and CDR2 FQGNSA. The CDR3 runs to 12 residues. CDR3 nucleotide sequence: TGTGCCAGCAGCTTAAGCGAAGAGACCCAGTACTTC. Translating gives CASSLSEETQYF.

Many counts were recorded for this clonotype. This rearrangement joins TRBV29-1 to TRBJ1-1, with 9 bases matching TRBD1. With 6 bases clipped from V and 1 base from J, the junction kept 3 bases outside the gene matches. This CDR3 region has 13 residues. CDR1 and CDR2 (germline): SQVTM, ANQGSEA. CDR3 DNA: TGCAGCGTGGACAGGGGCGGGAACACTGAAGCTTTCTTT. This encodes CSVDRGGNTEAFF.

CDR3 sequence: CASSSVLGADLTDTQYF. CDR3 DNA: TGTGCCAGCAGTTCCGTATTAGGGGCAGACCTCACAGATACGCAGTATTTT. The genes are TRBV27 and TRBJ2-3; TRBD1 might be the D (5 bases). The CDR3 extends over 17 amino acids. The V gene lost 4 bases and the J gene lost 2 bases, with 19 bases spanning the gap. Germline values: CDR1 MNHEY, CDR2 SMNVEV (reference sequence).

V and J are TRBV4-1 and TRBJ2-1, with 11 bases that match TRBD2. This CDR3 has 18 residues. Germline CDR1 MGHRA, CDR2 YSYEKL. The V gene end was trimmed by 0 bases and the J gene end by 0 bases; junction bases not matched to a gene: 4. The CDR3 DNA is TGCGCCAGCAGCCAAGATGGACTAGCGGGTAGCTCCTACAATGAGCAGTTCTTC. It encodes CASSQDGLAGSSYNEQFF.

This clonotype showed up just a few times. The CDR3 DNA follows: TGTGCCAGCAGTGAATTCGGAGCAGATAATGAAAAACTGTTTTTT. This codes for CASSEFGADNEKLFF. The chain combines TRBV6-1 with TRBJ1-4; D is uncertain. CDR3 length: 15 amino acids. Trimming pared 2 bases from V and 4 bases from J, leaving 11 bases between. Germline V gene sequence: CDR1 MNHNS, CDR2 SASEGT.

This clonotype has a handful of counts. CDR3 sequence reads: CASSPQGRANEQFF. The CDR3 DNA sequence: TGTGCCAGCAGTCCCCAAGGACGTGCCAATGAGCAGTTCTTC. The rearrangement uses TRBV12-3 or TRBV12-4 and TRBJ2-1; D not resolved. The CDR3 contains 14 residues. V lost 5 bases and J 6 bases, leaving 14 bases between the germline ends.

The chain recombines TRBV24-1 with TRBJ2-5; no clear D gene. The CDR3 has 15 residues. Trimming removed 9 bases from V and 0 bases from J, with 16 bases in between. Germline V gives CDR1 KGHDR, CDR2 SFDVKD. CDR3 sequence: CATCTHQEYQETQYF. DNA of the CDR3: TGTGCCACCTGTACCCACCAGGAGTACCAAGAGACCCAGTACTTC.